These T cell receptor beta chains were read from a single sample in a study of beta chain features in type 1 diabetes. Assay used: immunoSEQ multiplex PCR; TCRdb lists only in-frame clones, some missing. Of some 360,000 clones in the sample, roughly a fifth were seen once. Sequencing was carried out using naive CD4+ T cells from blood. Receptors originate from a woman aged 18-29 years in good health. The CDR3 runs from the conserved cysteine through the conserved F or W. A D gene is named only where the DNA matches it firmly. Clone size is stated in some rows and not others, as once, few, many or a class when expanded.

v_gene	abundance	j_gene	d_gene	CDR3nt	CDR3aa
TRBV5-1	NA	TRBJ1-2	TRBD1	TGCGCCAGCAGCTTCAGGGACAGGGCCATTTCGCAGGTGGGGTATGGCTACACCTTC	CASSFRDRAISQVGYGYTF
TRBV27	few	TRBJ1-2	TRBD1	TGTGCCAGCAGCTGGGACAGGGGAAGGGATGGCTACACCTTC	CASSWDRGRDGYTF
TRBV30	NA	TRBJ2-2	NA	TGTGCCTTAAAAACTAGTATGGGCGGGGAGCTGTTTTTT	CALKTSMGGELFF
TRBV5-1	NA	TRBJ2-3	TRBD2	TGCGCCAGCAGCCCCGGTAGAGCGGGGGATACGCAGTATTTT	CASSPGRAGDTQYF
TRBV7-9	NA	TRBJ1-1	TRBD1	TGTGCCAGCAGCTTAGAAGGGACAGTGAACACTGAAGCTTTCTTT	CASSLEGTVNTEAFF
TRBV30	NA	TRBJ2-7	NA	TGTGCCTGGAGGAGTGGTGGGCCCTACGAGCAGTACTTC	CAWRSGGPYEQYF
TRBV23-1	few	TRBJ2-4	NA	TGCGCCAGCAGTCAAGAGGGTGCCGCCAAAAACATTCAGTACTTC	CASSQEGAAKNIQYF
TRBV29-1	once	TRBJ2-1	NA	TGCAGCGTTGATGACCTAGACTCCTACAATGAGCAGTTCTTC	CSVDDLDSYNEQFF
TRBV6-1	NA	TRBJ1-5	TRBD1	TGTGCCAGCAGCCGGGACAGGAATCAGCCCCAGCATTTT	CASSRDRNQPQHF
TRBV7-8	few	TRBJ1-2	TRBD1	TGTGCCAGCAGCCGCGGACAGGGAGACTATGGCTACACCTTC	CASSRGQGDYGYTF
TRBV10-3	NA	TRBJ1-1	TRBD1	TGTGCCATCAGTGCCCGGGACAGGGGCACTGAAGCTTTCTTT	CAISARDRGTEAFF
TRBV13	few	TRBJ2-7	TRBD1	TGTGCCAGCAGCCAAATGGACAGGGCCTCCTACGAGCAGTACTTC	CASSQMDRASYEQYF
TRBV7-2	few	TRBJ2-3	TRBD2	TGTGCCAGCAGCTTAGCTAGCGGGGGGGCCGGGGCACACACAGATACGCAGTATTTT	CASSLASGGAGAHTDTQYF
TRBV29-1	NA	TRBJ2-1	NA	TGCAGCGTTGCGAGGCCGGGATACAATGAGCAGTTCTTC	CSVARPGYNEQFF
TRBV2	few	TRBJ2-2	TRBD2	TGTGCCAGCAGCGGGACTAGGTCCACCGGGGAGCTGTTTTTT	CASSGTRSTGELFF
TRBV30	few	TRBJ2-3	TRBD2	TGTGCCTGGAGTGTTGGCGGTAGCGGGGGGACAGATACGCAGTATTTT	CAWSVGGSGGTDTQYF